The 7 T cell receptor beta chains given below trace back to one sample, sequenced in a study of cytomegalovirus exposure and HLA in healthy donors. Libraries were prepared by immunoSEQ multiplex PCR; TCRdb keeps only in-frame clonotypes and omits some of them. In the table there are some 60,000 clones, approximately 94% of which are singletons. Sample: PBMCs. These receptors were taken from a man aged 18-30 years in good health and CMV-seropositive.

Here the CDR3 DNA reads TGTGCCAGCAGCTACCTAGCACGGAATAATTCACCCCTCCACTTT. Translating gives CASSYLARNNSPLHF. The V gene is TRBV11-2, the J gene TRBJ1-6; no reliable D call. The CDR3 extends over 15 amino acids. Trimming took 4 bases from V and 5 from J, leaving 12 bases between them. Germline V CDR1 and CDR2: SGHAT, FQNNGV.

The chain uses TRBV11-2 and TRBJ2-7, with 8 bases aligning to TRBD2. Trimming at V came to 2 bases and at J to 1 base, leaving 7 bases not matched to a gene. This CDR3 region has 16 residues. CDR1 is SGHAT and CDR2 is FQNNGV in the germline V gene. Written as DNA, the CDR3 is TGTGCCAGCAGCTTATATGGGGGACTAGTGTCCTACGAGCAGTACTTC. Translated: CASSLYGGLVSYEQYF. The full variable domain, in which reference TRBV11-2 and TRBJ2-7 provide the parts outside the CDR3, is EAGVAQSPRYKIIEKRQSVAFWCNPISGHATLYWYQQILGQGPKLLIQFQNNGVVDDSQLPKDRFSAERLKGVDSTLKIQPAKLEDSAVYLCASSLYGGLVSYEQYFGPGTRLTVT.

The CDR3 DNA reads as TGTGCCTGGAGCCATAGCGGGGTATACGAGCAGTACTTC. Amino acids: CAWSHSGVYEQYF. The V gene is TRBV30, the J gene TRBJ2-7, with TRBD2 matching 8 bases. The CDR3 totals 13 residues. V was pared by 3 bases and J by 4 bases, with 5 bases of the junction left unmatched. Germline V gene sequence: CDR1 GTSNPN, CDR2 SVGIG (reference sequence).

The genes are TRBV25-1 and TRBJ2-7, with TRBD2 matching over 8 bases. There are 14 residues in the CDR3. The trim removed 3 bases at V and 3 bases at J, leaving 4 bases unmatched. Germline V gene data show CDR1 as MGHDK and CDR2 as SYGVNS. This CDR3 is CASSDRGGSYEQYF. The DNA of the CDR3 is TGTGCCAGCAGTGATCGGGGGGGGAGCTACGAGCAGTACTTC.

CDR3 residues: CASSLRGSGNTIYF. CDR3 DNA sequence: TGTGCCAGCAGCTTGAGAGGGTCTGGAAACACCATATATTTT. The chain uses TRBV5-4 and TRBJ1-3; D is unclear. Looked up from germline, CDR1 is SGHNT and CDR2 is YYREEE (reference sequence). This CDR3 is built from 14 residues. Trimming cost V 1 base and J 1 base, with 6 bases left between them.

This chain links TRBV28 with TRBJ1-2; 7 nucleotides agree with TRBD1. Unmatched junction bases numbered 12, after V lost 3 bases and J lost 2 bases. The CDR3 is made up of 17 amino acids. CDR1 and CDR2 from the germline V gene are MDHEN and SYDVKM. The CDR3 loop is CASSFFGTPGQNYGYTF. The CDR3 DNA is TGTGCCAGCAGTTTTTTCGGGACTCCGGGACAGAACTATGGCTACACCTTC.

V gene TRBV7-9 combines with J gene TRBJ1-1; a possible D gene is TRBD1 (5 bases). The CDR3 runs 16 residues. V lost 1 base to trimming and J lost 0 bases, with 12 bases between them. Germline loops: CDR1 SEHNR, CDR2 FQNEAQ (reference sequence). As DNA, the CDR3 is TGTGCCAGCAGCTTAGACAGGTTGGCAGTGAACACTGAAGCTTTCTTT. Its protein product is CASSLDRLAVNTEAFF.